These 23 T cell receptor beta chains were sequenced from one sample in a study of CXCR3-negative and CXCR3-positive naive CD8 T cells. Study-wide points: CXCR3-negative naive cells had less hydrophobic TRB CDR3s than did CXCR3-positive naive cells.

UMI-labeled TRB cDNA libraries were prepared by 5' RACE. Following a re-call of the 5' RACE reads, TCRdb has one entry per CDR3 protein and lacks DNA. This listing includes 120,000 to 150,000 distinct CDR3 sequences. What these receptors recognize is not known. The source material was naive CXCR3+ CD8+ T cells from blood. The subset was: CD45RO-CCR7+CD27+CD95- naive CD8+ T cells expressing CXCR3 (TNR3+). The source of these receptors is a human donor in good health. Some clones in this sample may be carry-over from other donors' samples.

The rearrangement joins TRBV13 to TRBJ2-3. CDR3 length: 15 amino acids. Germline V gene sequence: CDR1 PRHDT, CDR2 FYEKMQ (reference sequence). CDR3 in amino acids: CASSLSRSLTDTQYF.

This chain uses TRBV28 with TRBJ2-2; there is no DNA to check the TCRdb D call of TRBD1. The CDR3 has 15 residues. Germline CDR1 and CDR2: MDHEN and SYDVKM. This chain's CDR3 is CASSLVRGNTGELFF. Complete variable domain (other parts from reference TRBV28 and TRBJ2-2): DVKVTQSSRYLVKRTGEKVFLECVQDMDHENMFWYRQDPGLGLRLIYFSYDVKMKEKGDIPEGYSVSREKKERFSLILESASTNQTSMYLCASSLVRGNTGELFFGEGSRLTVL.

V gene TRBV7-2 combines with J gene TRBJ2-3; TCRdb's D gene call, TRBD1, goes unchecked for lack of DNA. CDR3 length: 15 residues. Per the germline V gene, CDR1 is SGHTA and CDR2 is FQGNSA. CDR3 sequence reads: CASSFDLETVDTQYF.

The CDR3: CASSLVANEQFF. The chain combines TRBV13 with TRBJ2-1. CDR3 length equals 12 residues. CDR1 PRHDT and CDR2 FYEKMQ come from the germline V gene (reference sequence).

The J gene is TRBJ2-3, the V gene TRBV28; the D gene TCRdb calls, TRBD1, cannot be checked with no DNA. The CDR3 loop spans 15 amino acids. Germline V gene lookup returns CDR1 MDHEN and CDR2 SYDVKM. CDR3 protein: CASSLRTGRADTQYF.

V and J are TRBV14 and TRBJ2-2; absent DNA, TCRdb's TRBD2 call cannot be checked. Germline V gene lookup returns CDR1 SGHDN and CDR2 FVKESK. The CDR3 runs 20 residues. CDR3: CASSQGFLGRANRDTGELFF.

The CDR3 region is CASRRTGSYEQYF. The chain joins TRBV7-9 to TRBJ2-7; there is no DNA to check the TCRdb D call of TRBD1. This CDR3 spans 13 amino acids. Germline V gives CDR1 SEHNR, CDR2 FQNEAQ (reference sequence).

This sequence joins TRBV7-9 and TRBJ1-5. Per the germline V gene, CDR1 is SEHNR and CDR2 is FQNEAQ (reference sequence). CDR3 length equals 13 residues. This chain's CDR3 is CARPEVKNQPQHF.

V gene TRBV10-2 combines with J gene TRBJ2-3. This CDR3 is built from 12 residues. Germline assignment: CDR1 WSHSY and CDR2 SAAADI. This CDR3 reads CASSDVADTQYF.

The rearrangement joins TRBV19 to TRBJ2-1; TCRdb's D call, TRBD1, is unchecked because there is no DNA. Germline V lookup: CDR1 LNHDA, CDR2 SQIVND (reference sequence). There are 16 residues in the CDR3. The CDR3 is CASSMVGASSYNEQFF.

The gene calls are TRBV24-1 and TRBJ2-3; TCRdb reports TRBD1, a call that lacks DNA to check it against. The CDR3 is 16 residues long. Germline V CDR1 and CDR2: KGHDR, SFDVKD. CDR3 amino acids: CATSDLTAGEADTQYF.

The CDR3: CASSSDPGTNNEQFF. The chain has TRBV13 and TRBJ2-1; TCRdb picks TRBD2, but there is no DNA to check that call. Per germline, CDR1 PRHDT and CDR2 FYEKMQ (reference sequence). The CDR3 is 15 amino acids.

The V gene is TRBV18, the J gene TRBJ2-7; TCRdb names TRBD1, which stays unverified in the absence of DNA. The CDR3 consists of 14 residues. Germline CDR1 KGHSH, CDR2 LQKENI. Here the CDR3 reads CASSPGGAGYEQYF. Based on the CDR3 plus reference TRBV18 and TRBJ2-7, the full variable domain is NAGVMQNPRHLVRRRGQEARLRCSPMKGHSHVYWYRQLPEEGLKFMVYLQKENIIDESGMPKERFSAEFPKEGPSILRIQQVVRGDSAAYFCASSPGGAGYEQYFGPGTRLTVT.

The chain combines TRBV11-2 with TRBJ1-3; with no DNA, the TCRdb D assignment of TRBD1 cannot be verified. Germline V gene lookup returns CDR1 SGHAT and CDR2 FQNNGV. The CDR3 is made up of 14 amino acids. The CDR3 protein is CASSAWTAGNTIYF.

The gene calls are TRBV19 and TRBJ1-2. CDR1 LNHDA and CDR2 SQIVND come from the germline V gene (reference sequence). The CDR3 contains 12 residues. CDR3 in amino acids: CASSIANAGYTF.

The chain links TRBV12-3 or TRBV12-4 to TRBJ2-7. The CDR3 totals 12 residues. This chain's CDR3 is CASSSGLNEQYF.

This rearrangement joins TRBV7-9 to TRBJ2-2; TCRdb names TRBD2, which stays unverified in the absence of DNA. The CDR3 is 16 amino acids. The germline V gene has CDR1 SEHNR and CDR2 FQNEAQ (reference sequence). This CDR3 is CASSLTSGSATGELFF.

V is TRBV29-1 and J is TRBJ2-7. Germline V gene data show CDR1 as SQVTM and CDR2 as ANQGSEA. The CDR3 runs to 12 residues. CDR3 amino acids: CSANGVSNEQYF.

The rearrangement joins TRBV28 to TRBJ2-1. Germline assignment: CDR1 MDHEN and CDR2 SYDVKM. CDR3 size: 11 residues. CDR3 sequence reads: CASSPFNEQFF. The whole variable domain, filled in from reference TRBV28 and TRBJ2-1, reads DVKVTQSSRYLVKRTGEKVFLECVQDMDHENMFWYRQDPGLGLRLIYFSYDVKMKEKGDIPEGYSVSREKKERFSLILESASTNQTSMYLCASSPFNEQFFGPGTRLTVL.

The chain joins TRBV6-5 to TRBJ2-7; TCRdb proposes TRBD1, but this gene call is untestable without DNA. Germline-derived CDR1 and CDR2 are MNHEY and SVGAGI. This CDR3 region has 14 residues. This CDR3 is CASSYPGQGAEQYF.

This rearrangement joins TRBV19 to TRBJ2-1; without DNA, the TCRdb call of TRBD2 cannot be checked. Looked up from germline, CDR1 is LNHDA and CDR2 is SQIVND (reference sequence). The CDR3 covers 16 residues. CDR3 amino acids: CASTPLEVTGRDEQFF.

V and J are TRBV7-9 and TRBJ2-2; TCRdb reports TRBD1, a call that lacks DNA to check it against. The germline V gene has CDR1 SEHNR and CDR2 FQNEAQ (reference sequence). The CDR3 covers 16 residues. The CDR3 reads CASSLPGTDNTGELFF. The complete variable domain, with remaining parts taken from reference TRBV7-9 and TRBJ2-2, reads DTGVSQNPRHKITKRGQNVTFRCDPISEHNRLYWYRQTLGQGPEFLTYFQNEAQLEKSRLLSDRFSAERPKGSFSTLEIQRTEQGDSAMYLCASSLPGTDNTGELFFGEGSRLTVL.

This chain links TRBV5-6 with TRBJ2-1; TCRdb selects TRBD1, and the lack of DNA leaves this call unchecked. This CDR3 is 15 amino acids long. Germline assignment: CDR1 SGHDT and CDR2 YYEEEE. This CDR3 reads CASSLGRDQGNEQFF.